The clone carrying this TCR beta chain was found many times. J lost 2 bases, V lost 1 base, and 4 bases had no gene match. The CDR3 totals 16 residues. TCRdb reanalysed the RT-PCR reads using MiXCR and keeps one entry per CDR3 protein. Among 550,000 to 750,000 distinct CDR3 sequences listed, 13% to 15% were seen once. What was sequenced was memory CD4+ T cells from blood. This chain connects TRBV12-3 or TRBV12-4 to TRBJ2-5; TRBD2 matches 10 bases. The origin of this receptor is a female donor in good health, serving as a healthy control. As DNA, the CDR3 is TGTGCCAGCAGTTTAGGGCTAGCGGGGGCACAAGAGACCCAGTACTTC. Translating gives CASSLGLAGAQETQYF.